A single sample is the source of the 15 T cell receptor beta chains below, sequenced in a study of T-cell memory formation after mild COVID-19. TCRdb independently ran MiXCR on the 5' RACE reads; one entry per CDR3 protein. The profile shows 580,000 or so distinct CDR3 sequences, around 16% of them singletons. Material for sequencing was PBMCs or a T cell subset sorted from them (not recorded which). The receptors were sampled from an adult woman who had mild COVID-19 (a few samples of this study predate the infection). Cell type and time point are not known.

This clonotype was seen only a few times. The genes are TRBV25-1 and TRBJ1-1, with D possibly being TRBD1 (6 bases). Germline V CDR1 and CDR2: MGHDK, SYGVNS. The V and J ends lost 3 bases and 1 base respectively, with 9 bases between them. The CDR3 contains 14 residues. The CDR3 loop reads CASSDQGQNTEAFF. CDR3 DNA: TGTGCCAGCAGTGACCAGGGGCAGAACACTGAAGCTTTCTTT.

This clonotype showed up many times. The genes are TRBV5-5 and TRBJ2-6, with D unresolved. The CDR3 contains 15 residues. V was pared by 5 bases and J by 0 bases, with 9 bases between. CDR1 is SGHKS, CDR2 YYEKEE, per germline (reference sequence). The CDR3 protein is CASREHLSGANVLTF. Written as DNA, the CDR3 is TGTGCCAGCAGAGAACACCTCTCTGGGGCCAACGTCCTGACTTTC.

The sample holds a few counts of this clonotype. This chain joins TRBV20-1 and TRBJ1-1; D is uncertain. Trimming removed 2 bases from V and 3 bases from J, with 16 bases in between. The CDR3 has 15 amino acids. Per germline, CDR1 DFQATT and CDR2 SNEGSKA (reference sequence). CDR3 residues: CSARPRSPEDTEAFF. The CDR3 DNA reads as TGCAGTGCTAGACCCCGGTCCCCTGAGGACACTGAAGCTTTCTTT.

The chain joins TRBV4-2 to TRBJ2-3, with TRBD2 matching 11 bases. J was trimmed by 2 bases and V by 4 bases; bases with no gene match: 5. The CDR3 consists of 16 residues. Germline V lookup: CDR1 LGHNA, CDR2 YNFKEQ. The CDR3 here is CASSRGTSGLTDTQYF. The CDR3 DNA sequence: TGTGCCAGCAGCCGAGGGACTAGCGGACTCACAGATACGCAGTATTTT.

This clonotype was seen more than once but under ten times. The chain uses TRBV7-9 and TRBJ1-1; no firm D call. CDR1 and CDR2 (germline): SEHNR, FQNEAQ (reference sequence). The CDR3 has 13 residues. The V and J ends lost 6 bases and 4 bases respectively, with 12 bases between them. CDR3: CASSFVEGTEAFF. The CDR3 coding sequence is TGTGCCAGCAGTTTCGTCGAAGGCACTGAAGCTTTCTTT.

This clonotype showed up just a few times. The V and J genes are TRBV30 and TRBJ1-5; TRBD1 matches 11 bases. V was clipped by 2 bases and J by 7 bases; unmatched bases: 4. Germline assignment: CDR1 GTSNPN and CDR2 SVGIG (reference sequence). The CDR3 extends over 14 amino acids. CDR3 in DNA: TGTGCCTGGAGTCCCGGGACAGGGGGGCAGCCCCAGCATTTT. It yields the protein CAWSPGTGGQPQHF.

The chain recombines TRBV7-9 with TRBJ1-2; TRBD1 agrees at 10 bases. Germline V gene data show CDR1 as SEHNR and CDR2 as FQNEAQ (reference sequence). The V and J ends lost 4 bases and 8 bases, in that order; junction bases with no gene match: 10. The CDR3 runs 15 residues. The CDR3 DNA reads as TGTGCCAGCAGCTCTCCGGGACAGGGGACGGGCGGCTACACCTTC. Translated, it gives CASSSPGQGTGGYTF. Using reference TRBV7-9 and TRBJ1-2 for the parts outside the CDR3, the full variable domain is DTGVSQNPRHKITKRGQNVTFRCDPISEHNRLYWYRQTLGQGPEFLTYFQNEAQLEKSRLLSDRFSAERPKGSFSTLEIQRTEQGDSAMYLCASSSPGQGTGGYTFGSGTRLTVV.

The rearrangement links TRBV7-9 to TRBJ2-1, with D perhaps TRBD1 or TRBD2 (5 bases each). V lost 2 bases and J 6 bases, leaving 11 bases between the germline ends. CDR1 is SEHNR and CDR2 is FQNEAQ in the germline V gene (reference sequence). The CDR3 covers 14 residues. The CDR3, as DNA: TGTGCCAGCAGCTTATATTCAGGGACCAATGAGCAGTTCTTC. Amino acid sequence: CASSLYSGTNEQFF. Supplemented by reference TRBV7-9 and TRBJ2-1, the full variable domain reads DTGVSQNPRHKITKRGQNVTFRCDPISEHNRLYWYRQTLGQGPEFLTYFQNEAQLEKSRLLSDRFSAERPKGSFSTLEIQRTEQGDSAMYLCASSLYSGTNEQFFGPGTRLTVL.

This clonotype was counted a few times. The chain joins TRBV6-6 to TRBJ2-7, with D perhaps being TRBD1 or TRBD2 (5 bases each). The CDR3 totals 15 residues. Per germline, CDR1 MNHNY and CDR2 SVGAGI (reference sequence). Trimming stripped 2 bases from V and 5 bases from J, with 16 bases between. The CDR3 nucleotides are TGTGCCAGCAGTTACGGGGGTCCCTCCTACAACGAGCAGTACTTC. This codes for CASSYGGPSYNEQYF.

V and J are TRBV7-9 and TRBJ1-2; TRBD1 is a possible D gene (6 bases). CDR3 length equals 15 residues. Per germline, CDR1 SEHNR and CDR2 FQNEAQ (reference sequence). V lost 5 bases and J 3 bases, leaving 16 bases between the germline ends. The CDR3 protein is CASSPNGQIHYGYTF. The CDR3 DNA sequence: TGTGCCAGCAGCCCCAACGGACAGATCCACTATGGCTACACCTTC. Full variable domain (remainder filled in from reference TRBV7-9 and TRBJ1-2): DTGVSQNPRHKITKRGQNVTFRCDPISEHNRLYWYRQTLGQGPEFLTYFQNEAQLEKSRLLSDRFSAERPKGSFSTLEIQRTEQGDSAMYLCASSPNGQIHYGYTFGSGTRLTVV.

This rearrangement joins TRBV6-1 to TRBJ1-1; TRBD1 matches 8 bases. The CDR3 is 16 residues long. The junction had 8 bases not matched to a gene; V was cut back by 5 bases and J by 0 bases. Looked up from germline, CDR1 is MNHNS and CDR2 is SASEGT. The CDR3 DNA sequence: TGTGCCAGCAGTAATACCCGGGACAGGTTGAACACTGAAGCTTTCTTT. This encodes CASSNTRDRLNTEAFF.

This chain links TRBV2 with TRBJ2-5; D ambiguous. The CDR3 is 14 amino acids. Germline CDR1 reads SNHLY; CDR2 reads FYNNEI. Trimming took 5 bases from V and 5 from J, leaving 15 bases between them. The CDR3 here is CASSTPLGRETQYF. For the CDR3, the DNA is TGTGCCAGCAGTACGCCCCTCGGACGGGAGACCCAGTACTTC.

In DNA, the CDR3 is TGCGCCAGCAGCACCGGACACGGAAGGTACACTGAAGCTTTCTTT. It yields the protein CASSTGHGRYTEAFF. The chain combines TRBV5-1 with TRBJ1-1; D may be TRBD1 (5 bases). Trimming took 4 bases from V and 3 from J, leaving 16 bases between them. CDR1 and CDR2 from the germline V gene are SGHRS and YFSETQ. The CDR3 runs 15 residues.

This clonotype was counted only a few times. The chain combines TRBV4-1 with TRBJ2-2; 8 bases agree with TRBD1. Germline CDR1 MGHRA, CDR2 YSYEKL. Germline trimming cut 3 bases from V and 3 bases from J; bases unmatched to any gene: 3. The CDR3 spans 15 residues. CDR3 sequence (DNA): TGCGCCAGCAGCCACGCGGACAGGGACACCGGGGAGCTGTTTTTT. It translates to CASSHADRDTGELFF.

The table lists this clonotype with a few counts. V and J are TRBV12-3 or TRBV12-4 and TRBJ1-4, with D perhaps TRBD1 (5 bases). V lost 8 bases and J 7 bases, leaving 11 bases between the germline ends. The length of the CDR3 is 12 residues. CDR3 coding DNA: TGTGCCAGCTCTCGGGGGTTTGAAAAACTGTTTTTT. As protein: CASSRGFEKLFF.